These T cell receptor beta chains were read from a single sample in a study of shared clonotypes between healthy human individuals. The repertoire was sequenced with immunoSEQ multiplex PCR; TCRdb's copy has only in-frame clones and lacks some. This sample yields about 1.5 million clones, of which around 98% are seen a single time; roughly 0.45% belongs to the top ten. The specimen was naive CD4+ T cells sorted from blood. These receptors originate from a man in his thirties or forties in good health. Each CDR3 is given with its conserved first and last residue. Fields, in order: D gene, clone size, V gene, J gene, CDR3 DNA, CDR3 protein. A D gene is named only where the DNA matches it firmly. Only some rows state a clone size, as once, few, many or a class for expanded clones.

D: -; size: -; V: TRBV28; J: TRBJ1-5; DNA: TGTGCCAGCAGTTGGGCTCCCCGGGACTTATTTGGTCAGCCCCAGCATTTT; CDR3: CASSWAPRDLFGQPQHF
D: TRBD1; size: -; V: TRBV2; J: TRBJ1-5; DNA: TGTGCCAGCAGGGACCTGGGACAGGGAAATCAGCCCCAGCATTTT; CDR3: CASRDLGQGNQPQHF
D: TRBD1; size: once; V: TRBV18; J: TRBJ1-4; DNA: TGTGCCAGCTCACGCGGACAGGGCGGGACTAATGAAAAACTGTTTTTT; CDR3: CASSRGQGGTNEKLFF
D: -; size: -; V: TRBV10-1; J: TRBJ2-1; DNA: TGCGCCAGCAGTGAGGAAATAAGTGGGGGATGGGATGAGCAGTTCTTC; CDR3: CASSEEISGGWDEQFF
D: -; size: -; V: TRBV27; J: TRBJ1-1; DNA: TGTGCCAGCAGTTATGACAGGTACTACACTGAAGCTTTCTTT; CDR3: CASSYDRYYTEAFF
D: TRBD2; size: -; V: TRBV27; J: TRBJ2-3; DNA: TGTGCCAGCAGCCTTTTAGCGACGGCTAGCGGGGATACGCAGTATTTT; CDR3: CASSLLATASGDTQYF
D: TRBD2; size: -; V: TRBV7-8; J: TRBJ2-1; DNA: TGTGCCAGCAGCGGAGCGGGGGAAGATGAGCAGTTCTTC; CDR3: CASSGAGEDEQFF
D: -; size: -; V: TRBV7-9; J: TRBJ2-1; DNA: TGTGCCAGCAGCTTAGTCGCGGGGTTTGGCAATGAGCAGTTCTTC; CDR3: CASSLVAGFGNEQFF
D: -; size: -; V: TRBV7-2; J: TRBJ1-1; DNA: TGTGCCAGCAGCTTAGATGGTCGAGTGAACACTGAAGCTTTCTTT; CDR3: CASSLDGRVNTEAFF
D: -; size: -; V: TRBV14; J: TRBJ2-4; DNA: TGTGCCAGCAGCCCTCACTTTTCGGGCATTCAGTACTTC; CDR3: CASSPHFSGIQYF
D: -; size: -; V: TRBV28; J: TRBJ1-4; DNA: TGTGCCAGCAGTTCAGGGGACCGGGGTGAAAAACTGTTTTTT; CDR3: CASSSGDRGEKLFF
D: TRBD2; size: once; V: TRBV7-2; J: TRBJ2-1; DNA: TGTGCCAGCAGCTCATTAGCCGCCGGGGAGGGTGAGCAGTTCTTC; CDR3: CASSSLAAGEGEQFF
D: -; size: -; V: TRBV18; J: TRBJ2-7; DNA: TGTGCCAGCTCACCACGAGCTAGCGCCGAGCAGTACTTC; CDR3: CASSPRASAEQYF
D: -; size: -; V: TRBV18; J: TRBJ1-4; DNA: TGTGCCAGCTCACCTCAAAAGGGAAATGAAAAACTGTTTTTT; CDR3: CASSPQKGNEKLFF
D: -; size: -; V: TRBV19; J: TRBJ1-2; DNA: TGTGCCAGTAGTATGGGAACAGTGGTAGCCTATGGCTACACCTTC; CDR3: CASSMGTVVAYGYTF
D: -; size: -; V: TRBV29-1; J: TRBJ2-7; DNA: TGCAGCGTTGGGGCAGGGCTTGCCTACGAGCAGTACTTC; CDR3: CSVGAGLAYEQYF
D: -; size: -; V: TRBV19; J: TRBJ2-5; DNA: TGTGCCAGTAGTCTACCGAGTGCGGGAAGACAAGAGACCCAGTACTTC; CDR3: CASSLPSAGRQETQYF
D: TRBD1; size: -; V: TRBV7-6; J: TRBJ1-3; DNA: TGTGCCAGCAGCCCTGAGGACAGGGCTGGAAACACCATATATTTT; CDR3: CASSPEDRAGNTIYF
D: -; size: -; V: TRBV30; J: TRBJ1-6; DNA: TGTGCCTGGAGCCCAAGGGGCAATTCACCCCTCCACTTT; CDR3: CAWSPRGNSPLHF
D: TRBD1; size: -; V: TRBV6-5; J: TRBJ2-7; DNA: TGTGCCAGCAGTTTGGGGACAGGTACCTACGAGCAGTACTTC; CDR3: CASSLGTGTYEQYF
D: TRBD1; size: -; V: TRBV2; J: TRBJ2-7; DNA: TGTGCCAGCAGTTTCCGGCAGGGGGATGGCGAGCAGTACTTC; CDR3: CASSFRQGDGEQYF
D: -; size: -; V: TRBV28; J: TRBJ2-1; DNA: TGTGCCGGTAGCCCCGGCGGGGAGCAGTTCTTC; CDR3: CAGSPGGEQFF
D: TRBD2; size: -; V: TRBV19; J: TRBJ2-7; DNA: TGTGCCAGTAGTATAGGTCTGGGGGGGACCTACGAGCAGTACTTC; CDR3: CASSIGLGGTYEQYF
D: -; size: -; V: TRBV13; J: TRBJ2-5; DNA: TGTGCCAGCAGCTTACAGGGCTCCGAGACCCAGTACTTC; CDR3: CASSLQGSETQYF
D: TRBD1; size: -; V: TRBV7-2; J: TRBJ1-4; DNA: TGTGCCAGCAGCTCGTCGACAGGGGTCGAAAAACTGTTTTTT; CDR3: CASSSSTGVEKLFF